Below are 9 T cell receptor beta chains sequenced from a single sample in a study of tumor-infiltrating lymphocytes in primary liver carcinoma. Total RNA and DNA came together from roughly 20-30 mg of bulk tissue without cell sorting. Total RNA amounting to 500 ng was the source from which TCR beta cDNA was made with a constant-region primer. Three-round nested multiplex PCR performed with slightly modified ARM-PCR produced the TCR beta libraries. Rounds one and two of PCR, each of 10 cycles, were primed with TRBV1-TRBV30 forward primers and a C-beta reverse primer. TCRdb itself ran the multiplex PCR reads through MiXCR, one entry per CDR3 protein. The repertoire holds about 190,000 distinct CDR3 sequences, with over 80% as singletons. Sequenced material: tumor tissue from primary liver carcinoma. These receptor sequences come from a middle-aged man with primary liver carcinoma and hepatitis B virus infection.

The rearrangement links TRBV5-1 to TRBJ1-1; tentative D call: TRBD1 (6 bases). Germline V gene sequence: CDR1 SGHRS, CDR2 YFSETQ. The ends were cut back, 0 bases at V and 7 bases at J, with 16 bases in the middle. The CDR3 runs 15 residues. CDR3 nucleotide sequence: TGCGCCAGCAGCTTGGCCGGGGGGGCAAGGAGTGAAGCTTTCTTT. This sequence encodes CASSLAGGARSEAFF.

V and J are TRBV29-1 and TRBJ2-1; D could derive from TRBD1 or TRBD2 (6 bases each). This CDR3 spans 15 amino acids. Germline V gene lookup returns CDR1 SQVTM and CDR2 ANQGSEA. The V end lost 3 bases, the J end lost 8 bases, and 20 bases lay between the germline ends. CDR3 sequence reads: CSVEFGTGGFHEQFF. As DNA, the CDR3 is TGCAGCGTTGAGTTCGGGACCGGGGGCTTTCATGAGCAGTTCTTC.

The rearrangement uses TRBV9 and TRBJ2-3; D is perhaps TRBD1 (5 bases). The DNA end favors TRBJ2-7, so the J call may be wrong. The CDR3 sequence is 15 residues long. CDR1 and CDR2 from the germline V gene are SGDLS and YYNGEE. The DNA of the CDR3 is TGTGCCAGCAACGCTCCAGGGTTCGGACAAGATACGCAGTACTTC. Translation: CASNAPGFGQDTQYF.

With respect to this clonotype: A junction end diverges from the germline sequence, so it may reflect a read error. J is TRBJ2-1 and V is TRBV4-2, with D possibly called TRBD1 or TRBD2 (5 bases each). Germline CDR1 and CDR2: LGHNA and YNFKEQ. The CDR3 consists of 15 residues. CDR3 amino acids: CASSPGLGDHNDQLF. The CDR3 region has the DNA TGTGCCAGTAGCCCTGGGCTAGGGGACCACAATGATCAGCTCTTC.

Regarding this clonotype: This may come from a read error, since a much larger clone is one base off. This chain connects TRBV28 to TRBJ1-2; TRBD1 aligns across 7 bases. This CDR3 is built from 17 residues. V lost 1 base to trimming and J lost 6 bases; unmatched junction nucleotides: 14. Germline CDR1 and CDR2: MDHEN and SYDVKM. CDR3 in amino acids: CASSLSYSLGQCNGYTF. The CDR3 DNA follows: TGTGCCAGCAGTTTATCATACTCTCTGGGACAGTGCAATGGCTACACCTTC.

The table lists this clonotype with a few counts. A much larger clone is a single base away; this may be a read error. This rearrangement joins TRBV30 to TRBJ2-7, with 7 bases fitting TRBD1. From germline, CDR1 is GTSNPN and CDR2 SVGIG (reference sequence). CDR3 length equals 12 residues. The CDR3, as DNA: TGTGTCTGGGAGACAGGGTCCTACGAGCAGTACTTC. Its protein is CVWETGSYEQYF. Full variable domain (remainder filled in from reference TRBV30 and TRBJ2-7): SQTIHQWPATLVQPVGSPLSLECTVEGTSNPNLYWYRQAAGRGLQLLFYSVGIGQISSEVPQNLSASRPQDRQFILSSKKLLLSDSGFYLCVWETGSYEQYFGPGTRLTVT.

In the case of this clonotype: Germline and junction disagree at one end, which may indicate a read error. V usage is TRBV29-1 and J usage is TRBJ1-1; TRBD1 might be the D (5 bases). The CDR3 sequence is 15 residues long. CDR1 SQVTM and CDR2 ANQGSEA come from the germline V gene. Written as DNA, the CDR3 is TGCTGCGCTTCCCCGGGTTGGACAATGAACACTGAAACTTTCTTT. Translation gives CCASPGWTMNTETFF.

The chain couples TRBV4-3 to TRBJ2-2, with 8 bases identical to TRBD2. The V and J ends lost 10 bases and 0 bases, in that order; junction bases with no gene match: 16. The CDR3 length is 18 residues. The germline V gene encodes CDR1 LGHNA and CDR2 YSLEER. DNA of the CDR3: TGCGCCAACAACCAAACCACTAGCGGACATACGAACACCGGGGAGCTGTTTTTT. This codes for CANNQTTSGHTNTGELFF.

A note on this clonotype: An end of the junction differs from the germline gene, which may be a read error. V is TRBV28 and J is TRBJ2-5, with D unclear. Germline CDR1 reads MDHEN; CDR2 reads SYDVKM. The CDR3 runs to 14 residues. CDR3 DNA: TGTGCCAGCAGTTTGGCACAGTGCCGGAAGACCCAGCACTTC. Translated, it gives CASSLAQCRKTQHF.